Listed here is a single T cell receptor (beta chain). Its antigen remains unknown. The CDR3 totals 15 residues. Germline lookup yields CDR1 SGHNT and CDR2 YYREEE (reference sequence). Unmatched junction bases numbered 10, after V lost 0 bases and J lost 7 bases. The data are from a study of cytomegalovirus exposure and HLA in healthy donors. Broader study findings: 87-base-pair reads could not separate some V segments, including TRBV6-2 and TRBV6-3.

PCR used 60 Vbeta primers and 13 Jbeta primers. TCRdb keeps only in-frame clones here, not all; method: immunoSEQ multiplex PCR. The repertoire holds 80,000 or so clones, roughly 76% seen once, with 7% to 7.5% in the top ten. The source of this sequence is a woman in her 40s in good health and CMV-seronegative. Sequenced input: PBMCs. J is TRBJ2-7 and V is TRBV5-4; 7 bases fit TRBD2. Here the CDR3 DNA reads TGTGCCAGCAGCTTGGGAGGGAGGGGTCTGGGGGAGCAGTACTTC. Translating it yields CASSLGGRGLGEQYF.